This is a list of T cell receptor beta chains from one sample in a study of Ad26.COV2.S vaccination and SARS-CoV-2 variants. The protocol was immunoSEQ multiplex PCR, while the TCRdb copy is restricted to in-frame clones and leaves out a portion. Of about 390,000 clones listed, around 93% are singletons. The source was peripheral blood, collected in a trial of Ad26.COV2.S vaccine versus placebo. Receptors were obtained from a person between 18 and 60 years old who received the Ad26.COV2.S COVID-19 vaccine or a placebo. The CDR3 runs from the conserved cysteine through the conserved F or W. The D gene is left open where the match is weak. Where a row states a size, it is once, few, many or the class of an expanded clone; other rows omit it.

cdr3_aa | cdr3_nt | j_call | clone_size | d_call | v_call
CSARYTGELFF | TGCAGTGCTAGATACACCGGGGAGCTGTTTTTT | TRBJ2-2 | NA | NA | TRBV20-1
CASSYPTGASGNTIYF | TGTGCCAGCAGTTACCCCACAGGGGCCTCTGGAAACACCATATATTTT | TRBJ1-3 | NA | TRBD1 | TRBV6-5
CASSAGFTEAFF | TGCGCCAGCAGCGCAGGGTTCACTGAAGCTTTCTTT | TRBJ1-1 | NA | NA | TRBV5-1
CASSPPGGRNYGYTF | TGTGCCAGCTCACCACCGGGCGGCAGGAACTATGGCTACACCTTC | TRBJ1-2 | NA | NA | TRBV18
CASSSRQGAANTGELFF | TGTGCCAGCAGCTCAAGACAGGGGGCCGCGAACACCGGGGAGCTGTTTTTT | TRBJ2-2 | once | TRBD1 | TRBV7-6
CASSFLAGVEPQHF | TGTGCCAGCAGTTTCTTGGCAGGGGTTGAGCCCCAGCATTTT | TRBJ1-5 | NA | NA | TRBV28
CASSDGLAGGEQYF | TGCGCCAGCAGCGATGGACTAGCGGGGGGCGAGCAGTACTTC | TRBJ2-7 | NA | TRBD2 | TRBV10-1
CASSLGQTGQPQHF | TGCGCCAGCAGCTTGGGACAGACGGGTCAGCCCCAGCATTTT | TRBJ1-5 | NA | NA | TRBV5-1
CASSEGLDGTQYF | TGTGCCAGCAGTGAGGGGCTTGATGGTACGCAGTATTTT | TRBJ2-3 | NA | NA | TRBV6-1
CATSRVGRMDSGANVLTF | TGTGCCACCAGCAGGGTCGGCAGGATGGATTCTGGGGCCAACGTCCTGACTTTC | TRBJ2-6 | NA | NA | TRBV15
CAWGHNGYSQPQHF | TGTGCCTGGGGACATAACGGTTATAGTCAGCCCCAGCATTTT | TRBJ1-5 | NA | NA | TRBV30
CASSQDQGPGGETQYF | TGTGCCAGCAGCCAAGACCAGGGGCCAGGAGGAGAGACCCAGTACTTC | TRBJ2-5 | NA | NA | TRBV3-1/TRBV3-2
CASSYGQNEQYF | TGTGCCAGCAGTTATGGACAGAACGAGCAGTACTTC | TRBJ2-7 | NA | NA | TRBV6-5
CATRGPYNSPLHF | TGTGCCACAAGGGGTCCCTATAATTCACCCCTCCACTTT | TRBJ1-6 | NA | NA | TRBV19
CASSLDYTGVSNSPLHF | TGTGCCAGCAGCTTAGACTATACAGGGGTCAGTAATTCACCCCTCCACTTT | TRBJ1-6 | NA | TRBD1 | TRBV7-2
CASRITGFREKLFF | TGTGCCAGCAGAATTACAGGGTTTCGGGAAAAACTGTTTTTT | TRBJ1-4 | NA | NA | TRBV2
CASSGAAYGYTF | TGTGCCAGTAGTGGGGCTGCCTATGGCTACACCTTC | TRBJ1-2 | NA | NA | TRBV19
CASSLRGPRRDTQYF | TGTGCCAGCAGTTTGAGGGGGCCCCGACGCGATACGCAGTATTTT | TRBJ2-3 | NA | TRBD1 | TRBV28